Presented here are 9 T cell receptor beta chains from one specimen sequenced in a study of neurological immune-mediated disorders. Via MiXCR, TCRdb re-called the 5' RACE reads, giving one row per CDR3 protein. The sample lists 95,000 or so distinct CDR3 sequences, 3.5% occurring once. Sequenced material: PBMCs. These receptors were taken from a woman aged 18-29 years with multiple sclerosis.

This clonotype was detected ten times or more. The rearrangement joins TRBV29-1 to TRBJ2-5; D unclear. Trimming took off 0 bases at V and 5 bases at J, with 13 bases between the two ends. Germline V lookup: CDR1 SQVTM, CDR2 ANQGSEA. The length of the CDR3 is 14 residues. CDR3 DNA sequence: TGCAGCGTTGAAGATAAATCATTCTGGGAGACCCAGTACTTC. Translated: CSVEDKSFWETQYF.

The chain combines TRBV6-4 with TRBJ2-1, with 9 bases that match TRBD1. V was clipped by 6 bases and J by 9 bases; unmatched bases: 9. Germline CDR1 reads MRHNA; CDR2 reads SNTAGT. The CDR3 loop spans 14 amino acids. The CDR3 DNA reads TGTGCCAGCAGCCCCGGGACAGGGAGCAGTGAGCAGTTCTTC. Encoded protein: CASSPGTGSSEQFF.

This clonotype was found many times. The rearrangement uses TRBV3-1 and TRBJ1-5; D is ambiguous. V was clipped by 1 base and J by 2 bases, with 3 bases between them. Per the germline V gene, CDR1 is LGHDT and CDR2 is YNNKEL (reference sequence). The CDR3 spans 13 residues. The CDR3 nucleotides read TGTGCCAGCAGCCAAGGGGGCAATCAGCCCCAGCATTTT. Translated, it gives CASSQGGNQPQHF.

This clonotype was counted ten times or more. The V gene is TRBV9, the J gene TRBJ1-1; TRBD1 might be the D (5 bases). The germline gives CDR1 SGDLS, CDR2 YYNGEE. V was clipped by 1 base and J by 1 base, with 8 bases between them. The CDR3 consists of 14 residues. CDR3 nucleotide sequence: TGTGCCAGCAGCGTATCGGGGGGGAACACTGAAGCTTTCTTT. As protein: CASSVSGGNTEAFF.

Ten or more counts support this clonotype. The V call is TRBV11-2, the J call TRBJ2-3, with 10 bases lining up with TRBD2. V was clipped by 4 bases and J by 4 bases; unmatched bases: 17. The CDR3 runs to 19 residues. Per the germline V gene, CDR1 is SGHAT and CDR2 is FQNNGV. The CDR3 DNA reads as TGTGCCAGCAGCTACAGGTGGCTAGCGGGGGCCGGAGTGCCAGATACGCAGTATTTT. As protein: CASSYRWLAGAGVPDTQYF.

This clonotype was counted many times. The gene calls are TRBV18 and TRBJ1-5, with unresolved D. Germline V gene sequence: CDR1 KGHSH, CDR2 LQKENI. With 1 base removed from V and 6 bases from J, the gap between germline ends came to 13 bases. The CDR3 totals 15 residues. The CDR3: CASSPLPTRAQPQHF. For the CDR3, the DNA is TGTGCCAGCTCACCACTCCCCACAAGAGCTCAGCCCCAGCATTTT.

This clonotype appeared many times. This chain links TRBV7-9 with TRBJ1-1; no reliable D call. Germline V gene lookup returns CDR1 SEHNR and CDR2 FQNEAQ (reference sequence). CDR3 size: 17 residues. The V gene lost 6 bases and the J gene lost 0 bases, with 20 bases spanning the gap. The CDR3 protein is CASSYNIAGPMNTEAFF. The CDR3 DNA is TGTGCCAGCAGTTACAACATCGCAGGCCCCATGAACACTGAAGCTTTCTTT.

This clonotype was found many times. The genes are TRBV29-1 and TRBJ2-7; D call uncertain. The CDR3 runs 11 residues. The germline CDR1 and CDR2 sequences are SQVTM and ANQGSEA. Between the trimmed V and J ends, which lost 5 bases and 2 bases, there was a span of 7 bases. For the CDR3, the DNA is TGCAGCGTTTATTGGACCTACGAGCAGTACTTC. Its translation: CSVYWTYEQYF.

This clonotype has a count of ten or more. V and J are TRBV3-1 and TRBJ2-6, with D maybe TRBD1 (6 bases). The CDR3 sequence is 16 residues long. The germline V gene encodes CDR1 LGHDT and CDR2 YNNKEL (reference sequence). Deletions cut 2 bases from V and 4 bases from J, with 12 bases between. This chain's CDR3 is CASSQMGAMGANVLTF. The CDR3 nucleotides are TGTGCCAGCAGCCAAATGGGGGCGATGGGGGCCAACGTCCTGACTTTC.